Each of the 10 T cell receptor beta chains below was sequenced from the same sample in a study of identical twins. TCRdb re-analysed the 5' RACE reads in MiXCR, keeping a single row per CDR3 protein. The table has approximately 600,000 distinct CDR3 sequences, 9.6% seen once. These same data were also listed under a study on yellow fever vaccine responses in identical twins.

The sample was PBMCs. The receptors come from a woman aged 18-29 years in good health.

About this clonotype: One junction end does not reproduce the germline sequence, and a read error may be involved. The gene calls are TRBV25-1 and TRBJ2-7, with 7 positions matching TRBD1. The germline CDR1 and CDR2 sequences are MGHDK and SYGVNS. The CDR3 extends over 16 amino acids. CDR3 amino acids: CASSERQGVVAYEQYF. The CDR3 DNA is TGTGCCAGTAGTGAAAGGCAGGGGGTAGTGGCCTACGAGCAGTACTTC.

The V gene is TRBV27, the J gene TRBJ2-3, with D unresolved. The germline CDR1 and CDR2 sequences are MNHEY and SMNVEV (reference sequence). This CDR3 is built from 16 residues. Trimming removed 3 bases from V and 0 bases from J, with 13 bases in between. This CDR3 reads CASSLGLRTSTDTQYF. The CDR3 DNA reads TGTGCCAGCAGTTTGGGTTTAAGAACTAGCACAGATACGCAGTATTTT.

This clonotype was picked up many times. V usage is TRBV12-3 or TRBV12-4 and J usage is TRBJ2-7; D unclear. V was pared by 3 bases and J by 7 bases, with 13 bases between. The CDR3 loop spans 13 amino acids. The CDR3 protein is CASSFEPLGEQYF. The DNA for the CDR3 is TGTGCCAGCAGTTTTGAACCCCTGGGGGAGCAGTACTTC.

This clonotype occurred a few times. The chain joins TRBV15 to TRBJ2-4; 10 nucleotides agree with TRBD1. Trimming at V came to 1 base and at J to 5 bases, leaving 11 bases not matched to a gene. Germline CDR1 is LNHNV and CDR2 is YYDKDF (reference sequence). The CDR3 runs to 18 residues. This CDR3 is CATSRVPGTGEPQNIQYF. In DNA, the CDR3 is TGTGCCACCAGCAGAGTGCCCGGGACAGGGGAACCCCAAAACATTCAGTACTTC.

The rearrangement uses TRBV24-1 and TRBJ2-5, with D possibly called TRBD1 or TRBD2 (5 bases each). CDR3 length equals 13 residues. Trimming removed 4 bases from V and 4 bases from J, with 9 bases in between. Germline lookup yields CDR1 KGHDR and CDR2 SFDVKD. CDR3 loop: CATSERGRETQYF. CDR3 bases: TGTGCCACCAGTGAGAGGGGACGAGAGACCCAGTACTTC.

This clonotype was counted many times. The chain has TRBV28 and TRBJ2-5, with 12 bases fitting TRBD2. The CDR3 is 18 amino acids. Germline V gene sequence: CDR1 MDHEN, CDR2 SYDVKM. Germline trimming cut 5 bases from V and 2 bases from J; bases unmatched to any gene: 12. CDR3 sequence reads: CASSPWGLAGGGQETQYF. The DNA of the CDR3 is TGTGCCAGCAGTCCGTGGGGACTAGCGGGTGGGGGGCAAGAGACCCAGTACTTC.

CDR3 DNA: TGCAGTGCTACTCAAAAGCCGAGTGTTTGGACTGAAGCTTTCTTT. Encoded protein: CSATQKPSVWTEAFF. V usage is TRBV20-1 and J usage is TRBJ1-1; D call uncertain. CDR1 is DFQATT and CDR2 is SNEGSKA in the germline V gene (reference sequence). The CDR3 has 15 residues. V lost 4 bases and J 5 bases, leaving 20 bases between the germline ends.

The CDR3 DNA is TGTGCCAGCAGCCAAGATTACAGGCTGAACACCGGGGAGCTGTTTTTT. Protein product: CASSQDYRLNTGELFF. The chain carries TRBV3-1 and TRBJ2-2; D is possibly TRBD1 (5 bases). V lost 0 bases and J 1 base, leaving 9 bases between the germline ends. The germline V gene encodes CDR1 LGHDT and CDR2 YNNKEL (reference sequence). The CDR3 sequence is 16 residues long.

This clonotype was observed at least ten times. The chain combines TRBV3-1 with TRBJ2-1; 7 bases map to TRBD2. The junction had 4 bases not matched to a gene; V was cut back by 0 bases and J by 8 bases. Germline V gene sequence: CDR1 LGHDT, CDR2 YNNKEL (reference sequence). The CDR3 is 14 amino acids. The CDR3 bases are TGTGCCAGCAGCCAAGATGCGGGAGTACATGAGCAGTTCTTC. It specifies CASSQDAGVHEQFF.

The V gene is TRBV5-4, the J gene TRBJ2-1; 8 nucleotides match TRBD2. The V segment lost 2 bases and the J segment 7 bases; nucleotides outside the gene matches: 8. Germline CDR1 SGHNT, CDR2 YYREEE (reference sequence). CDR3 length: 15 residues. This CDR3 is CASSFGTRLWNEQFF. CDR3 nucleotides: TGTGCCAGCAGCTTCGGGACTAGGCTTTGGAATGAGCAGTTCTTC.